Listed here are 25 T cell receptor beta chains from one sample, sequenced in a study of cytomegalovirus exposure and HLA in healthy donors. The repertoire was sequenced with immunoSEQ multiplex PCR; TCRdb's copy has only in-frame clones and lacks some. The data show over 55,000 clones, around 90% seen once. Sequencing was carried out using PBMCs. These receptors were collected from a man aged 18 to 35 in good health and CMV-seronegative.

The rearrangement links TRBV28 to TRBJ1-1; no reliable D call. The CDR3 is 16 residues long. CDR1 and CDR2 from the germline V gene are MDHEN and SYDVKM. Trimming left V 2 bases short and J 3 bases short, with 16 bases between. The CDR3 DNA is TGTGCCAGCAGTTTACAACCACTCCCTCGGGACACTGAAGCTTTCTTT. Amino acid sequence: CASSLQPLPRDTEAFF.

The chain uses TRBV20-1 and TRBJ1-1; no clear D gene. This CDR3 comprises 11 residues. V was clipped by 3 bases and J by 7 bases, with 9 bases between them. Germline values: CDR1 DFQATT, CDR2 SNEGSKA (reference sequence). Here the CDR3 DNA reads TGCAGTGCTAGTTTAATAATTGAAGCTTTCTTT. It codes for CSASLIIEAFF.

J is TRBJ1-5 and V is TRBV19; D is ambiguous. Germline lookup yields CDR1 LNHDA and CDR2 SQIVND (reference sequence). V was shortened by 5 bases and J by 11 bases, with 10 bases between the two germline ends. The CDR3 consists of 11 residues. The CDR3 bases are TGTGCCAGTAGTGCGGGGTGGACCCAGCATTTT. Translated: CASSAGWTQHF.

The chain has TRBV7-9 and TRBJ2-7; 10 bases align to TRBD1. With V trimmed by 5 bases and J by 7 bases, 14 bases remained unmatched. The CDR3 has 16 residues. Germline lookup yields CDR1 SEHNR and CDR2 FQNEAQ (reference sequence). The CDR3 region has the DNA TGTGCCAGCAGCCGCCCCTCCCGGGACAGGGGAGTGGAGCAGTACTTC. This codes for CASSRPSRDRGVEQYF.

This clone was seen once. The chain has TRBV6-1 and TRBJ2-1; D possibly corresponds to TRBD1 (5 bases). The CDR3 runs 15 residues. Trimming removed 4 bases from V and 2 bases from J, with 12 bases in between. Germline V lookup: CDR1 MNHNS, CDR2 SASEGT. The CDR3 nucleotides read TGTGCCAGCAGTGGGGGCCCGTGGGCCTACAATGAGCAGTTCTTC. Translation: CASSGGPWAYNEQFF.

The J gene is TRBJ2-2, the V gene TRBV11-2; 10 bases agree with TRBD1. The germline V gene has CDR1 SGHAT and CDR2 FQNNGV. There are 14 residues in the CDR3. With 7 bases clipped from V and 5 bases from J, the junction kept 4 bases outside the gene matches. The CDR3 DNA reads TGTGCCAGCACGACAGGGGGCCGAACCGGGGAGCTGTTTTTT. Its translation: CASTTGGRTGELFF.

Notes on this clone: The same CDR3 can be traced to other DNA sequences in this sample. The chain couples TRBV27 to TRBJ2-7; 8 bases agree with TRBD2. V gave up 2 bases and J gave up 5 bases; unmatched junction bases: 2. This CDR3 has 13 residues. Germline V gene data show CDR1 as MNHEY and CDR2 as SMNVEV (reference sequence). The CDR3 DNA reads TGTGCCAGCAGTTTAGCGGGAGGAAACGAGCAGTACTTC. Its protein is CASSLAGGNEQYF.

The chain uses TRBV19 and TRBJ2-3, with 8 bases fitting TRBD1. CDR1 is LNHDA and CDR2 is SQIVND in the germline V gene (reference sequence). This CDR3 has 15 residues. With V trimmed by 5 bases and J by 1 base, 5 bases remained unmatched. The CDR3 loop reads CASSPQGARTDTQYF. The CDR3 DNA reads as TGTGCCAGTAGTCCCCAGGGGGCCCGCACAGATACGCAGTATTTT.

This clone showed up just a few times. V and J are TRBV6-1 and TRBJ1-2; 9 nucleotides align to TRBD1. Trimming at V came to 0 bases and at J to 5 bases, leaving 7 bases not matched to a gene. This CDR3 has 16 residues. Germline CDR1 reads MNHNS; CDR2 reads SASEGT. The CDR3 DNA reads TGTGCCAGCAGTGAAGCCGGGACAGGGTTACCTTATGGCTACACCTTC. Residues: CASSEAGTGLPYGYTF.

The CDR3 here is CASSSGQGSGNTIYF. In DNA, the CDR3 is TGTGCCAGCAGTTCTGGACAGGGCTCTGGAAACACCATATATTTT. The chain joins TRBV28 to TRBJ1-3; 8 bases map to TRBD1. Per the germline V gene, CDR1 is MDHEN and CDR2 is SYDVKM. Trimming took 4 bases from V and 0 from J; bases not matched to a gene: 2. The CDR3 has 15 amino acids.

This clone has only one observation. The chain employs TRBV18 and TRBJ2-2; TRBD2 matches at 10 bases. Germline V CDR1 and CDR2: KGHSH, LQKENI. The CDR3 loop spans 15 amino acids. The V gene end was trimmed by 3 bases and the J gene end by 5 bases; junction bases not matched to a gene: 3. This CDR3 reads CASSPEAGGTGELFF. In nucleotides, the CDR3 is TGTGCCAGCTCACCGGAAGCGGGAGGGACCGGGGAGCTGTTTTTT.

The gene calls are TRBV5-1 and TRBJ1-1; 9 bases line up with TRBD1. CDR3 size: 14 residues. CDR1 and CDR2 (germline): SGHRS, YFSETQ. V lost 3 bases and J lost 5; bases outside the gene matches: 5. The CDR3 loop is CASSYDRGGTEAFF. The CDR3 DNA reads as TGCGCCAGCAGCTATGACAGGGGGGGAACTGAAGCTTTCTTT.

The chain recombines TRBV6-1 with TRBJ2-1; 7 nucleotides agree with TRBD2. CDR3 length: 19 amino acids. Per the germline V gene, CDR1 is MNHNS and CDR2 is SASEGT. V was pared by 0 bases and J by 3 bases, with 14 bases of the junction left unmatched. The CDR3 nucleotides are TGTGCCAGCAGTGAAGCTGCCTGGGCTAGCGGTTTCGACTACAATGAGCAGTTCTTC. It specifies CASSEAAWASGFDYNEQFF.

The rearrangement uses TRBV5-1 and TRBJ2-5; 8 bases line up with TRBD1. From germline, CDR1 is SGHRS and CDR2 YFSETQ. The CDR3 covers 14 residues. V shed 5 bases and J 4 bases; nucleotides not matched to a gene: 7. The CDR3 sequence is CASSLFRGRETQYF. Here the CDR3 DNA reads TGCGCCAGCAGTTTATTCAGGGGGCGAGAGACCCAGTACTTC. Using reference TRBV5-1 and TRBJ2-5 for the parts outside the CDR3, the full variable domain is KAGVTQTPRYLIKTRGQQVTLSCSPISGHRSVSWYQQTPGQGLQFLFEYFSETQRNKGNFPGRFSGRQFSNSRSEMNVSTLELGDSALYLCASSLFRGRETQYFGPGTRLLVL.

This chain links TRBV28 with TRBJ1-1; a possible D gene is TRBD1 (5 bases). The CDR3 is 13 amino acids. With 8 bases removed from V and 1 base from J, the gap between germline ends came to 11 bases. Germline V gene sequence: CDR1 MDHEN, CDR2 SYDVKM. The CDR3 bases are TGTGCCAGCTCCGGACATACGAACACTGAAGCTTTCTTT. This gives the protein CASSGHTNTEAFF.

J is TRBJ1-1 and V is TRBV28, with 9 positions matching TRBD1. Germline CDR1 MDHEN, CDR2 SYDVKM. The CDR3 loop spans 16 amino acids. J lost 7 bases, V lost 5 bases, and 14 bases had no gene match. CDR3 sequence: CASSQTGGAKFVEAFF. The CDR3 nucleotides read TGTGCCAGCAGTCAAACAGGGGGCGCTAAATTTGTTGAAGCTTTCTTT.

The chain uses TRBV10-1 and TRBJ2-1; the match to TRBD2 covers 7 bases. Per germline, CDR1 WNHNN and CDR2 SYGVQD (reference sequence). The CDR3 length is 15 residues. Trimming took 0 bases from V and 9 from J; bases not matched to a gene: 8. CDR3: CASSESIAGLSEQFF. As DNA, the CDR3 is TGCGCCAGCAGTGAGTCGATAGCGGGTTTGAGTGAGCAGTTCTTC.

CDR3 sequence (DNA): TGTGCCAGCAGCTTGGGGCCGTCTGGAAACACCATATATTTT. Protein sequence: CASSLGPSGNTIYF. The chain recombines TRBV5-5 with TRBJ1-3; D call uncertain. CDR3 length: 14 amino acids. Germline V CDR1 and CDR2: SGHKS, YYEKEE (reference sequence). V was shortened by 0 bases and J by 1 base, with 5 bases between the two germline ends.

This clone was seen a single time. V and J are TRBV6-5 and TRBJ1-4; D is undetermined. CDR1 and CDR2 (germline): MNHEY, SVGAGI. V shed 4 bases and J shed 0 bases, with 6 bases lying between them. The CDR3 covers 14 residues. The CDR3 sequence: CASSFSATNEKLFF. The DNA of the CDR3 is TGTGCCAGCAGTTTTTCTGCAACTAATGAAAAACTGTTTTTT.

The rearrangement links TRBV28 to TRBJ2-5, with 13 positions matching TRBD2. After removal of 5 bases from V and 5 bases from J, the junction contained 8 bases not matched to a gene. CDR1 and CDR2 (germline): MDHEN, SYDVKM. The CDR3 runs to 16 residues. The CDR3 protein is CASSAGLAGVRETQYF. The CDR3 DNA reads as TGTGCCAGCAGTGCCGGACTAGCGGGAGTAAGGGAGACCCAGTACTTC.

The gene calls are TRBV9 and TRBJ1-2, with D perhaps matching TRBD1 (6 bases). The CDR3 totals 15 residues. CDR1 and CDR2 (germline): SGDLS, YYNGEE. Trimming stripped 3 bases from V and 8 bases from J, with 20 bases between. CDR3 loop: CASSDGGAGMRGYTF. As DNA, the CDR3 is TGTGCCAGCAGCGATGGGGGGGCGGGGATGCGAGGCTACACCTTC. Based on the CDR3 plus reference TRBV9 and TRBJ1-2, the full variable domain is DSGVTQTPKHLITATGQRVTLRCSPRSGDLSVYWYQQSLDQGLQFLIQYYNGEERAKGNILERFSAQQFPDLHSELNLSSLELGDSALYFCASSDGGAGMRGYTFGSGTRLTVV.

The chain has TRBV6-6 and TRBJ2-3; D might be TRBD2 (5 bases). Looked up from germline, CDR1 is MNHNY and CDR2 is SVGAGI (reference sequence). The CDR3 has 14 residues. Trimming shortened V by 6 bases and J by 0 bases, and 10 bases separated the two germline ends. Here the CDR3 reads CASSYSGSTDTQYF. In nucleotides, the CDR3 is TGTGCCAGCAGCTACAGCGGAAGCACAGATACGCAGTATTTT.

The chain uses TRBV15 and TRBJ2-1, with 9 bases fitting TRBD1. The CDR3 spans 16 residues. The V and J ends lost 4 bases and 8 bases, in that order; junction bases with no gene match: 12. CDR1 and CDR2 from the germline V gene are LNHNV and YYDKDF (reference sequence). The CDR3 loop reads CATSTGDRVVFDEQFF. The CDR3 DNA sequence: TGTGCCACCAGCACGGGGGACAGGGTGGTTTTCGATGAGCAGTTCTTC.

V is TRBV7-9 and J is TRBJ2-7; a possible D gene is TRBD1 (5 bases). V gave up 5 bases and J gave up 2 bases, with 7 bases separating them. The CDR3 extends over 12 amino acids. From germline, CDR1 is SEHNR and CDR2 FQNEAQ (reference sequence). The CDR3 region has the DNA TGTGCCAGCAGCCCGACAGCCTACGAGCAGTACTTC. Protein sequence: CASSPTAYEQYF.

The chain has TRBV7-2 and TRBJ2-5; D gene unclear. Germline values: CDR1 SGHTA, CDR2 FQGNSA. Deletions cut 1 base from V and 6 bases from J, with 9 bases between. The length of the CDR3 is 13 residues. The CDR3 DNA is TGTGCCAGCAGCTTAGGCCAGTTAAAGACCCAGTACTTC. It specifies CASSLGQLKTQYF.